The clone carrying this T cell receptor beta chain was seen at least ten times. Its cognate antigen is unknown. This sample is drawn from a study of T cells in Graves' hyperthyroidism and ophthalmopathy. Study in general: Sampling of peripheral blood happened at initial diagnosis, prior to any treatment.

General observations from the study: The model anticipated ophthalmopathy a median about 7.1 months pre-onset.

There were TCR beta CDR3 regions amplified from RNA transcripts. First-round RT-PCR of the TCR CDR3 relied on the HTBI primer set. TCRdb reprocessed the multiplex PCR reads with MiXCR, giving one entry per CDR3 protein. In the table there are approximately 300,000 distinct CDR3 sequences, about 15% of which are singletons. The CDR3 extends over 15 amino acids. CDR1 is SGHRS, CDR2 YFSETQ, per germline. The V segment lost 3 bases and the J segment 5 bases; nucleotides outside the gene matches: 8. The chain combines TRBV5-1 with TRBJ2-7, with TRBD1 identical over 10 bases. The sequence was collected from a woman in her sixties with Graves' ophthalmopathy. The sample comprised blood. CDR3 coding DNA: TGCGCCAGCAGCTGGGCGGGACAGGGGATACACGAGCAGTACTTC. Translated: CASSWAGQGIHEQYF.